What follows describes a single TCR beta chain. Its matching antigen is unknown. The germline gene is not matched at one end of the junction; a read error may be the cause. This CDR3 has 15 amino acids. The germline CDR1 and CDR2 sequences are MNHNY and SVGAGI (reference sequence). For each extraction, RNA and DNA were obtained together from around 18-30 mg of unsorted bulk tissue. The sample is drawn from a study of tumor-infiltrating lymphocytes in primary liver carcinoma. About the research overall: The study included patients who were men and women aged 30 to 69 years. T1-T3 N0M0 was the stage of the tumors, which were roughly 4.2 to 11 cm across. Points from the study as a whole: Among the pair types, tumor region pairs showed more overlap than tumor-adjacent and tumor-blood pairs.

Making TCR beta cDNA involved roughly 0.55 ug total RNA and a constant-region primer. Modified slightly, ARM-PCR produced TCR beta libraries over three nested multiplex PCR rounds. With TRBV1-TRBV30 forward primers and a C-beta reverse primer, the first two PCR rounds were run for roughly 10 cycles each. One entry per CDR3 protein, called by TCRdb with MiXCR from the multiplex PCR reads. The sample includes 80,000 or so distinct CDR3 sequences, around 75% of them seen just once. The chain is built from TRBV6-6 and TRBJ2-3; 11 bases agree with TRBD1. The sequencing input was liver tumor tissue from sampling region 4. Specified subset: tumor region T4, right-lateral pole. The sequence was collected from a woman aged 60 to 75 with primary liver carcinoma and hepatitis B virus infection. CDR3 bases: TGTACCAGCAGCGACGGGACAGGGGGAACGGATACGCAGTATTTT. Translation: CTSSDGTGGTDTQYF.